This TCR beta chain was profiled in a study of radiotherapy plus CTLA-4 blockade in lung cancer. About the research overall: Of all patients, 15% to 20% responded objectively and roughly 31% showed disease control. General study points: Radiotherapy plus ipilimumab was followed by expansion in blood of tumor-derived TCR clones.

TCRdb keeps only in-frame clones here, not all; method: immunoSEQ multiplex PCR. The sample records 90,000 to 150,000 clones, roughly 74% being singletons. Details on this clone: Its antigen is not identified.

Patients with chemo-refractory metastatic non-small-cell lung cancer received focal radiation plus CTLA-4 blockade with ipilimumab. CDR1 is GTSNPN, CDR2 SVGIG, per germline (reference sequence). This CDR3 spans 17 amino acids. The trim removed 0 bases at V and 0 bases at J, leaving 6 bases unmatched. This TCR was sampled from a human donor with non-small cell lung cancer who had a partial response to radiotherapy plus ipilimumab. The chain is built from TRBV30 and TRBJ2-2; 8 bases map to TRBD2. Sequences were derived from peripheral blood, sampled from a patient treated with radiotherapy plus ipilimumab. CDR3 nucleotides: TGTGCCTGGAGTGTACTACCGGGAGGGCCGAACACCGGGGAGCTGTTTTTT. Translation: CAWSVLPGGPNTGELFF.